The 29 T cell receptor beta chains presented below share a single source sample, sequenced in a study of blood T cell repertoires in COVID-19. Produced via immunoSEQ multiplex PCR; TCRdb's table is partial and in-frame only. The table shows more than 50,000 clones, with 89% occurring only once. Material for sequencing was peripheral blood. Source of these receptors: a man in his fifties or sixties with active COVID-19.

The V call is TRBV9, the J call TRBJ2-3; 8 bases align to TRBD2. Germline assignment: CDR1 SGDLS and CDR2 YYNGEE. The CDR3 contains 15 residues. The V gene end was trimmed by 6 bases and the J gene end by 1 base; junction bases not matched to a gene: 7. The CDR3: CASTPGLVGTDTQYF. The DNA of the CDR3 is TGTGCCAGCACCCCGGGACTAGTGGGCACAGATACGCAGTATTTT. Together with reference TRBV9 and TRBJ2-3, the CDR3 gives the full variable domain: DSGVTQTPKHLITATGQRVTLRCSPRSGDLSVYWYQQSLDQGLQFLIQYYNGEERAKGNILERFSAQQFPDLHSELNLSSLELGDSALYFCASTPGLVGTDTQYFGPGTRLTVL.

This clone was counted a few times. The V call is TRBV7-9, the J call TRBJ2-7; 7 bases fit TRBD1. Looked up from germline, CDR1 is SEHNR and CDR2 is FQNEAQ (reference sequence). CDR3 length: 14 amino acids. V shed 4 bases and J 3 bases; nucleotides not matched to a gene: 6. CDR3 region: CASSSDRNNYEQYF. As DNA, the CDR3 is TGTGCCAGCAGCTCGGACAGGAATAACTACGAGCAGTACTTC.

This clone was counted a few times. The chain couples TRBV4-1 to TRBJ2-7, with 15 bases identical to TRBD2. The V and J ends lost 0 bases and 2 bases, in that order; junction bases with no gene match: 5. CDR3 length: 18 amino acids. Germline V gene data show CDR1 as MGHRA and CDR2 as YSYEKL. The CDR3 DNA reads as TGCGCCAGCAGCCAAGATGCTGGACTAGCGGGAGGGACCTACGAGCAGTACTTC. This translates into CASSQDAGLAGGTYEQYF.

The V and J genes are TRBV7-9 and TRBJ2-3, with 9 bases fitting TRBD2. V lost 5 bases, J lost 3 bases, and 9 bases stayed unmatched. Germline CDR1 and CDR2: SEHNR and FQNEAQ (reference sequence). This CDR3 comprises 16 residues. This CDR3 is CASSPRRLAVTDTQYF. As DNA, the CDR3 is TGTGCCAGCAGCCCCCGAAGACTAGCGGTTACAGATACGCAGTATTTT.

This clone appeared a single time. The chain carries TRBV28 and TRBJ1-1, with D maybe TRBD1 (5 bases). V was shortened by 6 bases and J by 4 bases, with 12 bases between the two germline ends. Looked up from germline, CDR1 is MDHEN and CDR2 is SYDVKM. This CDR3 region has 13 residues. The CDR3, as DNA: TGTGCCAGCAGCGGCGGGACCTCCACTGAAGCTTTCTTT. This gives the protein CASSGGTSTEAFF. Full variable domain (rest looked up from reference TRBV28 and TRBJ1-1): DVKVTQSSRYLVKRTGEKVFLECVQDMDHENMFWYRQDPGLGLRLIYFSYDVKMKEKGDIPEGYSVSREKKERFSLILESASTNQTSMYLCASSGGTSTEAFFGQGTRLTVV.

This clone occurred once. This rearrangement joins TRBV5-1 to TRBJ2-2; no clear D gene. CDR1 SGHRS and CDR2 YFSETQ come from the germline V gene. This CDR3 is built from 14 residues. V lost 4 bases, J lost 4 bases, and 11 bases lay in between. The CDR3 DNA follows: TGCGCCAGCAGCCTTTCCCCACTCACCGGGGAGCTGTTTTTT. This sequence encodes CASSLSPLTGELFF.

The rearrangement uses TRBV7-3 and TRBJ1-1; D might be TRBD1 (6 bases). Between the trimmed V and J ends, which lost 4 bases and 4 bases, there was a span of 13 bases. CDR1 is SGHTA, CDR2 FQGTGA, per germline. This CDR3 has 14 residues. In DNA form, the CDR3 reads TGTGCCAGCAGCTACGCGGGGGGGCGCACTGAAGCTTTCTTT. This gives the protein CASSYAGGRTEAFF.

This sequence joins TRBV18 and TRBJ1-2, with D possibly being TRBD1 (6 bases). Germline-derived CDR1 and CDR2 are KGHSH and LQKENI. The CDR3 spans 14 residues. Trimming removed 3 bases at V and 4 bases at J, with 12 bases between. CDR3 nucleotides: TGTGCCAGCTCACCTACAGGGAAGGGCTATGGCTACACCTTC. Translation gives CASSPTGKGYGYTF.

The chain employs TRBV30 and TRBJ1-2; D call uncertain. This CDR3 is 12 amino acids long. Germline V gives CDR1 GTSNPN, CDR2 SVGIG (reference sequence). The V end was cut by 4 bases, the J end by 0 bases, with 6 bases between. The CDR3 DNA sequence: TGTGCCTGGAAGACAACTAACTATGGCTACACCTTC. This encodes CAWKTTNYGYTF.

The gene calls are TRBV5-1 and TRBJ2-7; 10 bases align to TRBD2. Germline CDR1 and CDR2: SGHRS and YFSETQ. V lost 4 bases to trimming and J lost 1 base; unmatched junction nucleotides: 8. The CDR3 runs 16 residues. CDR3 sequence: CASSTEPSGGSYEQYF. For the CDR3, the DNA is TGCGCCAGCAGCACCGAACCTAGCGGGGGTTCCTACGAGCAGTACTTC.

The CDR3 DNA reads as TGCGCCAGCAGCCCCGACAGAAGCTACAATGAGCAGTTCTTC. Amino acids: CASSPDRSYNEQFF. The chain employs TRBV5-1 and TRBJ2-1; a possible D gene is TRBD1 (5 bases). Germline V gene sequence: CDR1 SGHRS, CDR2 YFSETQ. The CDR3 totals 14 residues. V dropped 4 bases and J dropped 3 bases, with 11 bases sitting between them.

The chain has TRBV11-2 and TRBJ1-4; the D is unclear. The CDR3 has 15 residues. V was shortened by 8 bases and J by 1 base, with 14 bases between the two germline ends. Germline CDR1 is SGHAT and CDR2 is FQNNGV. The CDR3 region is CASGQLSGTNEKLFF. CDR3 DNA: TGTGCCAGCGGCCAGCTATCAGGAACTAATGAAAAACTGTTTTTT.

This rearrangement joins TRBV5-6 to TRBJ2-1; weak D call: TRBD1 (5 bases). Per the germline V gene, CDR1 is SGHDT and CDR2 is YYEEEE. The CDR3 loop spans 12 amino acids. With 4 bases removed from V and 8 bases from J, the gap between germline ends came to 10 bases. The chain's CDR3 is CASSRTRDEQFF. The CDR3 DNA reads as TGTGCCAGCAGCCGGACACGGGATGAGCAGTTCTTC.

V is TRBV29-1 and J is TRBJ2-3; 7 nucleotides agree with TRBD2. Germline CDR1 reads SQVTM; CDR2 reads ANQGSEA. There are 16 residues in the CDR3. The trim removed 0 bases at V and 0 bases at J, leaving 6 bases unmatched. As DNA, the CDR3 is TGCAGCGTTGAAGATCAGGGTAGCGGGAGCACAGATACGCAGTATTTT. Translated: CSVEDQGSGSTDTQYF.

The gene calls are TRBV9 and TRBJ2-5; 9 nucleotides line up with TRBD2. The CDR3 consists of 15 residues. Trimming removed 2 bases from V and 1 base from J; junction bases left unmatched: 3. The germline gives CDR1 SGDLS, CDR2 YYNGEE. CDR3 coding DNA: TGTGCCAGCAGCGTTGCTAGCGGGGTCCAAGAGACCCAGTACTTC. Amino acid sequence: CASSVASGVQETQYF.

CDR3 sequence: CASSSGQRTTNEKLFF. As DNA, the CDR3 is TGCGCCAGCAGCTCGGGACAGAGAACAACTAATGAAAAACTGTTTTTT. The V call is TRBV5-1, the J call TRBJ1-4; 7 bases fit TRBD1. Germline-derived CDR1 and CDR2 are SGHRS and YFSETQ. This CDR3 is built from 16 residues. V shed 3 bases and J 0 bases; nucleotides not matched to a gene: 5.

The chain is built from TRBV7-3 and TRBJ1-1; the match to TRBD1 covers 9 bases. Germline CDR1 SGHTA, CDR2 FQGTGA. Trimming removed 4 bases from V and 6 bases from J; junction bases left unmatched: 6. This CDR3 region has 14 residues. The CDR3 sequence is CASSSTQGAAEAFF. CDR3 nucleotides: TGTGCCAGCAGCTCAACACAGGGGGCGGCTGAAGCTTTCTTT.

The chain joins TRBV7-2 to TRBJ1-1; TRBD1 might be the D (6 bases). Germline CDR1 and CDR2: SGHTA and FQGNSA. The CDR3 has 14 residues. Trimming took 4 bases from V and 1 from J, leaving 10 bases between them. CDR3 DNA sequence: TGTGCCAGCAGCTCGGGACAAGGGAACACTGAAGCTTTCTTT. Encoded protein: CASSSGQGNTEAFF.

V usage is TRBV14 and J usage is TRBJ2-7; 8 bases are a match to TRBD1. Germline trimming cut 4 bases from V and 5 bases from J; bases unmatched to any gene: 10. The germline V gene encodes CDR1 SGHDN and CDR2 FVKESK. There are 15 residues in the CDR3. DNA for the CDR3: TGTGCCAGCAGCCGAGGACCGGGACAGGTAGACGAGCAGTACTTC. The encoded protein is CASSRGPGQVDEQYF.

The chain carries TRBV9 and TRBJ2-3; D gene ambiguous. The V and J ends lost 2 bases and 6 bases respectively, with 7 bases between them. This CDR3 comprises 12 residues. Germline V lookup: CDR1 SGDLS, CDR2 YYNGEE. The CDR3 is CASSVPRDTQYF. CDR3 bases: TGTGCCAGCAGCGTCCCCCGGGATACGCAGTATTTT.

The chain employs TRBV6-5 and TRBJ1-6; TRBD1 is a possible D gene (5 bases). The CDR3 has 13 residues. V was trimmed by 8 bases and J by 10 bases, leaving 15 bases between them. Germline loops: CDR1 MNHEY, CDR2 SVGAGI. CDR3 region: CASATVGDSPLHF. Here the CDR3 DNA reads TGTGCCAGCGCGACAGTGGGTGACTCACCCCTCCACTTT.

The chain recombines TRBV28 with TRBJ2-7; TRBD1 aligns across 8 bases. CDR3 size: 15 residues. After removal of 2 bases from V and 0 bases from J, the junction contained 3 bases not matched to a gene. Germline values: CDR1 MDHEN, CDR2 SYDVKM. CDR3 sequence: CASSLGDRSSYEQYF. In DNA, the CDR3 is TGTGCCAGCAGTTTAGGGGACAGGAGCTCCTACGAGCAGTACTTC.

V usage is TRBV2 and J usage is TRBJ2-5, with TRBD2 matching 13 bases. V gave up 7 bases and J gave up 5 bases; unmatched junction bases: 4. This CDR3 has 14 amino acids. The germline gives CDR1 SNHLY, CDR2 FYNNEI. CDR3 in amino acids: CASKGTSGTETQYF. Here the CDR3 DNA reads TGTGCCAGCAAAGGGACTAGCGGGACGGAGACCCAGTACTTC.

The V call is TRBV7-3, the J call TRBJ2-7; the match to TRBD2 covers 12 bases. CDR1 and CDR2 from the germline V gene are SGHTA and FQGTGA. V lost 6 bases and J lost 4; bases outside the gene matches: 16. The CDR3 has 18 amino acids. Here the CDR3 reads CASSAGLAGQASGYEQYF. DNA for the CDR3: TGTGCCAGCAGTGCCGGACTAGCGGGACAGGCGTCCGGGTACGAGCAGTACTTC.

V is TRBV29-1 and J is TRBJ2-5, with TRBD2 identical over 7 bases. This CDR3 has 14 amino acids. V lost 6 bases to trimming and J lost 5 bases; unmatched junction nucleotides: 12. Germline V gene lookup returns CDR1 SQVTM and CDR2 ANQGSEA. The CDR3 here is CSVGGGSVAETQYF. DNA for the CDR3: TGCAGCGTAGGTGGCGGGAGCGTTGCGGAGACCCAGTACTTC.

The chain links TRBV6-5 to TRBJ2-1; 11 bases line up with TRBD2. CDR1 and CDR2 (germline): MNHEY, SVGAGI. With V trimmed by 4 bases and J by 7 bases, 6 bases remained unmatched. The CDR3 covers 15 residues. CDR3 loop: CASSLAGGPRNEQFF. The CDR3 DNA reads TGTGCCAGCAGTTTAGCGGGAGGGCCTCGTAATGAGCAGTTCTTC.

This clone came up once. The chain combines TRBV7-6 with TRBJ2-2, with D possibly matching TRBD2 (5 bases). The germline CDR1 and CDR2 sequences are SGHVS and FNYEAQ. With 2 bases removed from V and 3 bases from J, the gap between germline ends came to 13 bases. The CDR3 covers 16 residues. CDR3: CASSLRRGSYTGELFF. CDR3 in DNA: TGTGCCAGCAGCTTACGACGGGGATCTTACACCGGGGAGCTGTTTTTT.

The V gene is TRBV28, the J gene TRBJ2-3; unclear D gene. The V gene's germline CDR1 is MDHEN and CDR2 SYDVKM. The CDR3 runs to 15 residues. The V end lost 6 bases, the J end lost 0 bases, and 13 bases lay between the germline ends. The DNA for the CDR3 is TGTGCCAGCAGCCTCGCGGCTACCAGCACAGATACGCAGTATTTT. This sequence encodes CASSLAATSTDTQYF.

A single count supports this clone. This chain links TRBV15 with TRBJ2-1, with D hard to call. There are 15 residues in the CDR3. Germline values: CDR1 LNHNV, CDR2 YYDKDF (reference sequence). Trimming pared 0 bases from V and 6 bases from J, leaving 12 bases between. CDR3 in DNA: TGTGCCACCAGCAGAGATTTTCAGCGTTTCAATGAGCAGTTCTTC. It is translated as CATSRDFQRFNEQFF.